The T cell receptor beta chain described here comes from a study of T cells in Graves' hyperthyroidism and ophthalmopathy. RNA transcripts served as the template for amplifying TCR beta CDR3 regions. First-round RT-PCR with HTBI primers amplified the TCR CDR3 region. MiXCR was run by TCRdb on the multiplex PCR reads, yielding one entry per CDR3 protein. This table has approximately 380,000 distinct CDR3 sequences, about 19% appearing once. This clonotype came up many times. V dropped 6 bases and J dropped 6 bases, with 12 bases sitting between them. The CDR3 is 12 amino acids. From germline, CDR1 is SGDLS and CDR2 YYNGEE.

The material sequenced was blood. V gene TRBV9 combines with J gene TRBJ1-2; D gene uncertain. The sequence was obtained from a woman under 30 with Graves' hyperthyroidism. In nucleotides, the CDR3 is TGTGCCAGCAACCCCAGTCCCCATGGCTACACCTTC. Its translation is CASNPSPHGYTF.